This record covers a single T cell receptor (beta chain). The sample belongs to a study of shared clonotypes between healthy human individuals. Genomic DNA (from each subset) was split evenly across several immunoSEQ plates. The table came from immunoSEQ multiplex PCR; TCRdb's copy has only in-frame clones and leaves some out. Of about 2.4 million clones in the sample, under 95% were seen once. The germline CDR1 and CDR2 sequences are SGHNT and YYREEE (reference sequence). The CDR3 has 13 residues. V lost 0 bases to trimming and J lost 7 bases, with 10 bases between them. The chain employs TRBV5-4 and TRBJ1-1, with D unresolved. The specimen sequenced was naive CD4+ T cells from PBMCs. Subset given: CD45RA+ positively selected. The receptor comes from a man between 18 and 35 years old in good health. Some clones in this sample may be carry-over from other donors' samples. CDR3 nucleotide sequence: TGTGCCAGCAGCTTGGGGAGCAGAAATGAAGCTTTCTTT. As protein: CASSLGSRNEAFF.